These T cell receptor beta chains were read from a single sample in a study of CD4 T cells in relation to SARS-CoV-2 and coronaviruses. No antigen has been assigned to these receptors. Libraries were prepared by immunoSEQ multiplex PCR; TCRdb keeps only in-frame clonotypes and omits some of them. The table records some 30,000 clones, 60% to 85% of them present only once. The source material was CD4+ T cells from PBMCs, cultured in vitro. These receptors all stem from a human donor in good health. The CDR3 runs from the conserved cysteine through the conserved F or W. The D gene is left open where the match is weak. Size is omitted from some rows. Given values are once, few, many or a class for expanded clones.

clone_size: few
d_call: -
j_call: TRBJ1-1
v_call: TRBV19
cdr3_aa: CASSMFGQDSLTRRAFF
cdr3_nt: TGTGCCAGTAGTATGTTTGGCCAGGACAGCCTTACTCGTAGGGCTTTCTTT

clone_size: once
d_call: TRBD1
j_call: TRBJ2-2
v_call: TRBV6-2/TRBV6-3
cdr3_aa: CASSITGGLNTGELFF
cdr3_nt: TGTGCCAGCAGCATTACAGGGGGCCTGAACACCGGGGAGCTGTTTTTT

clone_size: -
d_call: -
j_call: TRBJ1-3
v_call: TRBV19
cdr3_aa: CASSNRAGNTIYF
cdr3_nt: TGTGCCAGTAGTAACAGGGCCGGAAACACCATATATTTT

clone_size: -
d_call: -
j_call: TRBJ1-1
v_call: TRBV6-6
cdr3_aa: CASSYSSGGTEAFF
cdr3_nt: TGTGCCAGCAGTTACTCATCTGGGGGGACTGAAGCTTTCTTT

clone_size: -
d_call: -
j_call: TRBJ1-1
v_call: TRBV12-3/TRBV12-4
cdr3_aa: CASSTTRNTEAFF
cdr3_nt: TGTGCCAGCAGTACCACAAGAAACACTGAAGCTTTCTTT

clone_size: -
d_call: -
j_call: TRBJ2-7
v_call: TRBV5-1
cdr3_aa: CASSSNTAYEQYF
cdr3_nt: TGCGCCAGCAGCTCCAACACAGCCTACGAGCAGTACTTC

clone_size: -
d_call: -
j_call: TRBJ1-2
v_call: TRBV4-3
cdr3_aa: CASSQAQNYGYTF
cdr3_nt: TGCGCCAGCAGCCAAGCACAGAACTATGGCTACACCTTC

clone_size: -
d_call: -
j_call: TRBJ2-3
v_call: TRBV2
cdr3_aa: CASSPSGTVQYF
cdr3_nt: TGTGCCAGCAGCCCCTCAGGTACTGTGCAGTATTTT

clone_size: -
d_call: -
j_call: TRBJ2-3
v_call: TRBV7-2
cdr3_aa: CASSPWARTDTQYF
cdr3_nt: TGTGCCAGCAGCCCCTGGGCCCGCACAGATACGCAGTATTTT

clone_size: once
d_call: -
j_call: TRBJ1-2
v_call: TRBV7-9
cdr3_aa: CASSLVQGPPLNYGYTF
cdr3_nt: TGTGCCAGCAGCTTAGTTCAGGGCCCACCCCTAAACTATGGCTACACCTTC

clone_size: -
d_call: TRBD2
j_call: TRBJ2-1
v_call: TRBV9
cdr3_aa: CASSAGLAVDEQFF
cdr3_nt: TGTGCCAGCAGCGCGGGACTAGCGGTAGATGAGCAGTTCTTC

clone_size: -
d_call: -
j_call: TRBJ1-1
v_call: TRBV9
cdr3_aa: CASSPSLGFPANTEAFF
cdr3_nt: TGTGCCAGCAGCCCAAGCCTCGGCTTCCCGGCGAACACTGAAGCTTTCTTT

clone_size: -
d_call: -
j_call: TRBJ1-5
v_call: TRBV24-1
cdr3_aa: CATQEHSNQPQHF
cdr3_nt: TGTGCCACCCAGGAACATAGCAATCAGCCCCAGCATTTT

clone_size: -
d_call: TRBD2
j_call: TRBJ2-7
v_call: TRBV3-1/TRBV3-2
cdr3_aa: CASSSGLAGRGYEQYF
cdr3_nt: TGTGCCAGCAGCTCGGGACTAGCCGGGCGGGGATACGAGCAGTACTTC

clone_size: -
d_call: -
j_call: TRBJ2-3
v_call: TRBV7-3
cdr3_aa: CASSSPPSATQYF
cdr3_nt: TGTGCCAGCAGCTCCCCCCCTAGCGCTACACAGTATTTT

clone_size: -
d_call: -
j_call: TRBJ1-1
v_call: TRBV2
cdr3_aa: CASCRAGLNTEAFF
cdr3_nt: TGTGCCAGCTGCCGCGCAGGACTGAACACTGAAGCTTTCTTT

clone_size: -
d_call: TRBD2
j_call: TRBJ2-7
v_call: TRBV30
cdr3_aa: CACLSGLGYEQYF
cdr3_nt: TGTGCCTGTCTTAGTGGACTAGGATACGAGCAGTACTTC

clone_size: -
d_call: -
j_call: TRBJ1-1
v_call: TRBV5-6
cdr3_aa: CASSLPVGQYTEAFF
cdr3_nt: TGTGCCAGCAGCTTGCCTGTGGGGCAGTACACTGAAGCTTTCTTT

clone_size: -
d_call: TRBD1
j_call: TRBJ1-2
v_call: TRBV10-2
cdr3_aa: CASSDGAGGPYGYTF
cdr3_nt: TGCGCCAGCAGTGATGGGGCAGGGGGCCCCTATGGCTACACCTTC

clone_size: -
d_call: TRBD1
j_call: TRBJ1-3
v_call: TRBV3-1/TRBV3-2
cdr3_aa: CASSRRQGENTIYF
cdr3_nt: TGTGCCAGCAGCCGCCGACAGGGGGAAAACACCATATATTTT

clone_size: -
d_call: -
j_call: TRBJ2-5
v_call: TRBV5-1
cdr3_aa: CASWDDQETQYF
cdr3_nt: TGCGCCAGCTGGGACGATCAAGAGACCCAGTACTTC

clone_size: once
d_call: -
j_call: TRBJ2-7
v_call: TRBV30
cdr3_aa: CAWGTVNLYEQYF
cdr3_nt: TGTGCCTGGGGCACAGTGAACCTCTACGAGCAGTACTTC

clone_size: -
d_call: -
j_call: TRBJ1-3
v_call: TRBV30
cdr3_aa: CAWSAGRGSGNTIYF
cdr3_nt: TGTGCCTGGAGCGCTGGGAGGGGGTCTGGAAACACCATATATTTT

clone_size: -
d_call: TRBD1
j_call: TRBJ1-1
v_call: TRBV7-9
cdr3_aa: CASSQGGGQGAIKAFF
cdr3_nt: TGTGCCAGCAGCCAGGGCGGGGGACAGGGGGCCATTAAAGCTTTCTTT

clone_size: -
d_call: TRBD1
j_call: TRBJ2-4
v_call: TRBV6-2/TRBV6-3
cdr3_aa: CASSFSSGTGTAKNIQYF
cdr3_nt: TGTGCCAGCAGTTTTTCGTCGGGGACAGGGACAGCCAAAAACATTCAGTACTTC

clone_size: -
d_call: TRBD1
j_call: TRBJ1-6
v_call: TRBV19
cdr3_aa: CASSISTPGQGESSPLHF
cdr3_nt: TGTGCCAGTAGTATTTCCACACCGGGACAGGGGGAATCTTCACCCCTCCACTTT

clone_size: -
d_call: TRBD1
j_call: TRBJ2-2
v_call: TRBV5-1
cdr3_aa: CASSKDRGTGELFF
cdr3_nt: TGCGCCAGCAGCAAAGACAGGGGCACCGGGGAGCTGTTTTTT